The 24 T cell receptor beta chains below were found in one sample sequenced in a study of shared clonotypes between healthy human individuals (dated by TCRdb to about 2020). Libraries were made using the immunoSEQ multiplex PCR assay. TCRdb provides this immuneACCESS table in a form limited to in-frame rearrangements. Some clones are lacking; in checked studies, under half of them reflect an unresolved V gene, and why the rest are absent is not known. Present in this sample are roughly 1,000,000 clones, about 84% of which were seen just once. Under 0.8% of the sample belongs to the ten largest clones. The specimen was memory CD4+ T cells from PBMCs. The label giving this sample's cell subset or site can be read as: CD45RA-negative fraction. All receptors derive from a man younger than 35 in good health. Some clones in this sample may be carry-over from other donors' samples.

Remarks on this clone: The same CDR3 also results from other DNA sequences found in this sample. The chain uses TRBV6-1 and TRBJ2-7; D could derive from TRBD1 or TRBD2 (5 bases each). Germline V gene lookup returns CDR1 MNHNS and CDR2 SASEGT. The V end lost 1 base, the J end lost 0 bases, and 10 bases lay between the germline ends. The CDR3 loop spans 15 amino acids. The DNA of the CDR3 is TGTGCCAGCAGTGAAGGGCCAGGGAGCTCCTACGAGCAGTACTTC. It yields the protein CASSEGPGSSYEQYF.

The rearrangement uses TRBV7-9 and TRBJ2-3; D remains unclear. The length of the CDR3 is 15 residues. Germline-derived CDR1 and CDR2 are SEHNR and FQNEAQ (reference sequence). V was cut by 4 bases and J by 5 bases, with 16 bases left in between. The CDR3 region is CASSWHSALIDTQYF. The CDR3 bases are TGTGCCAGCAGCTGGCACTCCGCGCTAATAGATACGCAGTATTTT.

The CDR3 region is CASSEKANGNTIYF. CDR3 bases: TGTGCCAGCAGTGAAAAGGCAAACGGAAACACCATATATTTT. The gene calls are TRBV6-1 and TRBJ1-3; D gene unclear. V was trimmed by 2 bases and J by 4 bases, leaving 9 bases between them. The CDR3 is 14 residues long. Germline V gene sequence: CDR1 MNHNS, CDR2 SASEGT.

This chain connects TRBV19 to TRBJ1-4; the D is unclear. This CDR3 contains 13 residues. The germline gives CDR1 LNHDA, CDR2 SQIVND (reference sequence). V lost 4 bases, J lost 8 bases, and 11 bases lay in between. Written as DNA, the CDR3 is TGTGCCAGTAGTAAGGACTGGACGGAAAAACTGTTTTTT. Protein sequence: CASSKDWTEKLFF.

This clone was seen a handful of times. The gene calls are TRBV21-1 and TRBJ1-2. TRBV21-1 is reported as a pseudogene. This CDR3 is built from 16 residues. The CDR3 sequence is CASSNGRTEAYYGYTF. CDR3 nucleotide sequence: TGTGCCAGCAGCAATGGGAGGACAGAAGCTTACTATGGCTACACCTTC.

V usage is TRBV5-6 and J usage is TRBJ1-2; 7 nucleotides agree with TRBD1. Trimming cost V 4 bases and J 13 bases; bases outside gene matches: 16. CDR3 length: 14 amino acids. Germline V CDR1 and CDR2: SGHDT, YYEEEE. The CDR3 region has the DNA TGTGCCAGCAGCCCCCCCGGACAGGCGGGCTTCGGCACCTTC. Protein sequence: CASSPPGQAGFGTF.

This chain uses TRBV7-2 with TRBJ1-2, with TRBD1 matching over 8 bases. J gave up 8 bases and V 5 bases, and 13 bases lay outside the gene matches. The CDR3 spans 15 residues. CDR1 and CDR2 (germline): SGHTA, FQGNSA. In DNA form, the CDR3 reads TGTGCCAGCAGCCAAAACCCGACAGGGGTCGACGGCTACACCTTC. Its translation: CASSQNPTGVDGYTF.

This clone was observed many times. The sample carries other DNA sequences with the same CDR3. The chain recombines TRBV7-2 with TRBJ2-3, with a weak D call TRBD2 (6 bases). Trimming took 2 bases from V and 6 from J, leaving 12 bases between them. Germline V lookup: CDR1 SGHTA, CDR2 FQGNSA. This CDR3 comprises 14 residues. Here the CDR3 reads CASSLSGRVDTQYF. For the CDR3, the DNA is TGTGCCAGCAGCTTATCCGGGAGAGTTGATACGCAGTATTTT.

The V call is TRBV29-1, the J call TRBJ2-1, with a tentative D call TRBD1 (5 bases). The CDR3 consists of 12 residues. V was shortened by 8 bases and J by 2 bases, with 10 bases between the two germline ends. Germline lookup yields CDR1 SQVTM and CDR2 ANQGSEA. CDR3 bases: TGCAGCTCTTCAGGGACCTACAATGAGCAGTTCTTC. Translation gives CSSSGTYNEQFF.

The chain recombines TRBV27 with TRBJ2-3; D ambiguous. The CDR3 has 15 amino acids. Germline loops: CDR1 MNHEY, CDR2 SMNVEV (reference sequence). V lost 5 bases and J 3 bases, leaving 15 bases between the germline ends. CDR3 nucleotides: TGTGCCAGCAGTCCAAGATACCCCAGAACAGATACGCAGTATTTT. It translates to CASSPRYPRTDTQYF.

The gene calls are TRBV5-6 and TRBJ1-4; D is possibly TRBD1 (5 bases). Per the germline V gene, CDR1 is SGHDT and CDR2 is YYEEEE. CDR3 length: 18 residues. Trimming left V 0 bases short and J 5 bases short, with 20 bases between. CDR3 region: CASSLGPGSGPKNEKLFF. CDR3 DNA: TGTGCCAGCAGCTTGGGCCCCGGGTCGGGGCCGAAGAATGAAAAACTGTTTTTT.

The chain couples TRBV7-9 to TRBJ2-5; a weak D match, TRBD2 (6 bases). The CDR3 has 13 amino acids. Germline V lookup: CDR1 SEHNR, CDR2 FQNEAQ (reference sequence). V lost 5 bases, J lost 11 bases, and 18 bases lay in between. The CDR3 sequence: CASSATSSGEQYF. In nucleotides, the CDR3 is TGTGCCAGCAGCGCGACTAGTTCGGGTGAGCAGTACTTC.

This rearrangement joins TRBV28 to TRBJ1-4; TRBD1 aligns across 7 bases. CDR1 is MDHEN, CDR2 SYDVKM, per germline. This CDR3 has 15 residues. V shed 3 bases and J 5 bases; nucleotides not matched to a gene: 6. CDR3 sequence reads: CASSFAPGQNEKLFF. The DNA for the CDR3 is TGTGCCAGCAGTTTCGCCCCGGGACAGAATGAAAAACTGTTTTTT.

The J gene is TRBJ2-3, the V gene TRBV28; maybe TRBD2 (6 bases). Germline V gene data show CDR1 as MDHEN and CDR2 as SYDVKM. V was trimmed by 7 bases and J by 3 bases, leaving 11 bases between them. This CDR3 comprises 13 residues. The CDR3 spells CASTYGGTDTQYF. The CDR3 DNA reads TGTGCCAGCACCTACGGGGGAACAGATACGCAGTATTTT.

The J gene is TRBJ2-5, the V gene TRBV18, with 8 bases lining up with TRBD2. The CDR3 covers 15 residues. Looked up from germline, CDR1 is KGHSH and CDR2 is LQKENI. V dropped 3 bases and J dropped 5; count of bases not matched to a gene: 8. CDR3 in DNA: TGTGCCAGCTCACCGAGGCTTAGCGGGATTGAGACCCAGTACTTC. Translation: CASSPRLSGIETQYF. Looking up the rest from reference TRBV18 and TRBJ2-5 gives the full variable domain: NAGVMQNPRHLVRRRGQEARLRCSPMKGHSHVYWYRQLPEEGLKFMVYLQKENIIDESGMPKERFSAEFPKEGPSILRIQQVVRGDSAAYFCASSPRLSGIETQYFGPGTRLLVL.

In this sample, this clone turned up a few times. The gene calls are TRBV2 and TRBJ1-2, with unresolved D. The germline V and J ends were trimmed by 6 bases and 6 bases, with 11 bases remaining between them. Per germline, CDR1 SNHLY and CDR2 FYNNEI. The CDR3 totals 12 residues. The CDR3 DNA reads as TGTGCCAGCAGCCGATCCGGGAATGGCTACACCTTC. Its protein is CASSRSGNGYTF.

This sequence joins TRBV4-3 and TRBJ2-2; TRBD2 is a possible D gene (6 bases). This CDR3 spans 17 amino acids. The ends were cut back, 0 bases at V and 2 bases at J, with 13 bases in the middle. CDR1 is LGHNA, CDR2 YSLEER, per germline. CDR3 residues: CASSQESIAANTGELFF. The CDR3 DNA sequence: TGCGCCAGCAGCCAAGAGTCGATAGCGGCCAACACCGGGGAGCTGTTTTTT.

V gene TRBV7-2 combines with J gene TRBJ1-2; the D is unclear. CDR1 and CDR2 (germline): SGHTA, FQGNSA. The CDR3 spans 10 residues. The V end lost 5 bases, the J end lost 6 bases, and 4 bases lay between the germline ends. The CDR3 region is CASSGNGYTF. The CDR3 DNA follows: TGTGCCAGCAGCGGAAATGGCTACACCTTC.

The V and J genes are TRBV4-1 and TRBJ2-1; possible D gene TRBD2, 8 bases. CDR3 length: 16 residues. CDR1 and CDR2 (germline): MGHRA, YSYEKL. Deletions cut 5 bases from V and 8 bases from J, with 22 bases between. For the CDR3, the DNA is TGCGCCAGCAGCGAGGGAACGGGACTAGGGGGCGATGAGCAGTTCTTC. It encodes CASSEGTGLGGDEQFF.

This sequence joins TRBV5-4 and TRBJ2-1; D possibly corresponds to TRBD2 (5 bases). Trimming removed 4 bases at V and 5 bases at J, with 13 bases between. In germline, CDR1 is SGHNT, CDR2 YYREEE (reference sequence). The CDR3 loop spans 14 amino acids. CDR3 nucleotide sequence: TGTGCCAGCAGCCTTAGCGTTAGGCACAATGAGCAGTTCTTC. Amino acid sequence: CASSLSVRHNEQFF.

J is TRBJ1-2 and V is TRBV6-5; weak D call: TRBD1 (5 bases). Germline CDR1 and CDR2: MNHEY and SVGAGI. CDR3 length equals 15 residues. V was cut by 0 bases and J by 6 bases, with 14 bases left in between. The CDR3 spells CASSYSRAGGDGYTF. CDR3 nucleotide sequence: TGTGCCAGCAGTTACTCGAGGGCCGGAGGGGATGGCTACACCTTC.

This chain joins TRBV6-5 and TRBJ1-1; a weak D match, TRBD1 (6 bases). The V end lost 5 bases, the J end lost 8 bases, and 15 bases lay between the germline ends. From germline, CDR1 is MNHEY and CDR2 SVGAGI. This CDR3 is 13 amino acids long. The CDR3 region has the DNA TGTGCCAGCAGTCGCAGGGGAGGTGGAGAAGCTTTCTTT. As protein: CASSRRGGGEAFF.

The chain's CDR3 is CASSSGQGGQPQHF. The CDR3 region has the DNA TGTGCCAGCTCATCGGGACAGGGAGGACAGCCCCAGCATTTT. The chain is built from TRBV18 and TRBJ1-5; 9 positions match TRBD1. The germline V gene encodes CDR1 KGHSH and CDR2 LQKENI. V was pared by 5 bases and J by 7 bases, with 6 bases of the junction left unmatched. This CDR3 region has 14 residues.

About this clone: Other DNA variants within this sample encode the same CDR3. The chain joins TRBV27 to TRBJ1-3; D might be TRBD1 (5 bases). CDR3 length: 14 residues. Per the germline V gene, CDR1 is MNHEY and CDR2 is SMNVEV (reference sequence). V lost 4 bases and J 2 bases, leaving 9 bases between the germline ends. The CDR3 DNA is TGTGCCAGCAGTTCCGGGGCAGCTGGAAACACCATATATTTT. Protein product: CASSSGAAGNTIYF.